Listed below are T cell receptor beta chains from one sample, sequenced in a study of T cell clonotyping in hematopoietic cell transplantation. Sequencing used immunoSEQ multiplex PCR; TCRdb keeps in-frame clones, though not all of them. The top ten clones hold almost 2% of a sample with about 36,000 clones, around nine tenths of them seen once. The material sequenced was peripheral blood mononuclear cells. These receptors were obtained from a woman aged 40 to 49 in good health. Some clones in this sample may be carry-over from other donors' samples. CDR3s include the opening cysteine and the closing phenylalanine or tryptophan. The D gene is left open where the match is weak. Size is omitted from some rows. Given values are once, few, many or a class for expanded clones.

clone_size: .
j_call: TRBJ1-2
d_call: .
v_call: TRBV20-1
cdr3_nt: TGCAGTGCTCCCTATGGGTGGGGCTACACCTTC
cdr3_aa: CSAPYGWGYTF

clone_size: once
j_call: TRBJ2-5
d_call: .
v_call: TRBV6-5
cdr3_nt: TGTGCCAGCTGGACTGCCAATCGGGAGACCCAGTACTTC
cdr3_aa: CASWTANRETQYF

clone_size: .
j_call: TRBJ2-7
d_call: TRBD2
v_call: TRBV30
cdr3_nt: TGTGCCTGGCGACTAGCGGAGGGGTACGAGCAGTACTTC
cdr3_aa: CAWRLAEGYEQYF

clone_size: once
j_call: TRBJ1-4
d_call: .
v_call: TRBV30
cdr3_nt: TGTGCCTGGAAGAACGGTTATAATGAAAAACTGTTTTTT
cdr3_aa: CAWKNGYNEKLFF

clone_size: .
j_call: TRBJ1-1
d_call: .
v_call: TRBV4-2
cdr3_nt: TGTGCCAGGAGAGCCCCGCCTATGAACACTGAAGCTTTCTTT
cdr3_aa: CARRAPPMNTEAFF

clone_size: .
j_call: TRBJ2-3
d_call: TRBD1
v_call: TRBV19
cdr3_nt: TGTGCCAGAGACCGACAGGGGCCCGCACTGGCCCTGACAGATACGCAGTATTTT
cdr3_aa: CARDRQGPALALTDTQYF

clone_size: few
j_call: TRBJ2-3
d_call: .
v_call: TRBV29-1
cdr3_nt: TGCAGCGTTGAGTTGACAGGACCGGCAGATACGCAGTATTTT
cdr3_aa: CSVELTGPADTQYF

clone_size: .
j_call: TRBJ1-4
d_call: .
v_call: TRBV28
cdr3_nt: TGTGCCATCACAGGAACAACTAATGAAAAACTGTTTTTT
cdr3_aa: CAITGTTNEKLFF

clone_size: .
j_call: TRBJ1-4
d_call: .
v_call: TRBV4-1
cdr3_nt: TGCGCCAGCAGTAAGTACGGACCAAGTGAAAAACTGTTTTTT
cdr3_aa: CASSKYGPSEKLFF

clone_size: once
j_call: TRBJ1-1
d_call: TRBD1
v_call: TRBV28
cdr3_nt: TGTGCCAGCAGTAGCCGGGACAGGGATTGGAACACTGAAGCTTTCTTT
cdr3_aa: CASSSRDRDWNTEAFF

clone_size: .
j_call: TRBJ2-5
d_call: TRBD1
v_call: TRBV5-4
cdr3_nt: TGTGCCAGCAGCCCCGGACAGGGCATATACCAAGAGACCCAGTACTTC
cdr3_aa: CASSPGQGIYQETQYF

clone_size: .
j_call: TRBJ1-5
d_call: .
v_call: TRBV4-1
cdr3_nt: TGCGCCAGCAGCCAGGAACCAATACCCCAGCCCCAGCATTTT
cdr3_aa: CASSQEPIPQPQHF

clone_size: .
j_call: TRBJ1-2
d_call: .
v_call: TRBV6-1
cdr3_nt: TGTGCCAGCAGTGACAACAGGTCGTCCTATGGCTACACCTTC
cdr3_aa: CASSDNRSSYGYTF

clone_size: .
j_call: TRBJ1-1
d_call: TRBD1
v_call: TRBV28
cdr3_nt: TGTGCCAGCAGCAACTGGGACAGGGTGGACACTGAAGCTTTCTTT
cdr3_aa: CASSNWDRVDTEAFF

clone_size: .
j_call: TRBJ1-3
d_call: .
v_call: TRBV28
cdr3_nt: TGTGCCAGCACCCCACGGACAGTTTGGAACACCATATATTTT
cdr3_aa: CASTPRTVWNTIYF

clone_size: .
j_call: TRBJ1-2
d_call: .
v_call: TRBV28
cdr3_nt: TGTGCCAGCAGTCCAACAAGGACAGATGGCTACACCTTC
cdr3_aa: CASSPTRTDGYTF

clone_size: .
j_call: TRBJ2-2
d_call: .
v_call: TRBV10-3
cdr3_nt: TGTGCCATCAGTGAGTCGGAGTTCACCGGGGAGCTGTTTTTT
cdr3_aa: CAISESEFTGELFF

clone_size: .
j_call: TRBJ2-2
d_call: .
v_call: TRBV7-2
cdr3_nt: TGTGCCAGCAGACGAACGGACAGAGTGAACACCGGGGAGCTGTTTTTT
cdr3_aa: CASRRTDRVNTGELFF

clone_size: .
j_call: TRBJ2-7
d_call: TRBD2
v_call: TRBV18
cdr3_nt: TGTGCCAGCTCACCACAGAGCGGGGCCTCCTACGAGCAGTACTTC
cdr3_aa: CASSPQSGASYEQYF

clone_size: .
j_call: TRBJ2-7
d_call: TRBD2
v_call: TRBV5-6
cdr3_nt: TGTGCCAGCAGCTTGCCCTCGGGGGGCTACGAGCAGTACTTC
cdr3_aa: CASSLPSGGYEQYF

clone_size: .
j_call: TRBJ2-2
d_call: .
v_call: TRBV4-3
cdr3_nt: TGCGCCAGCAGCCAGGAACAGGTCATCAACACCGGGGAGCTGTTTTTT
cdr3_aa: CASSQEQVINTGELFF

clone_size: .
j_call: TRBJ1-1
d_call: TRBD1
v_call: TRBV6-5
cdr3_nt: TGTGCCAGCAGACAACAGGGGGGTAGGAACACTGAAGCTTTCTTT
cdr3_aa: CASRQQGGRNTEAFF